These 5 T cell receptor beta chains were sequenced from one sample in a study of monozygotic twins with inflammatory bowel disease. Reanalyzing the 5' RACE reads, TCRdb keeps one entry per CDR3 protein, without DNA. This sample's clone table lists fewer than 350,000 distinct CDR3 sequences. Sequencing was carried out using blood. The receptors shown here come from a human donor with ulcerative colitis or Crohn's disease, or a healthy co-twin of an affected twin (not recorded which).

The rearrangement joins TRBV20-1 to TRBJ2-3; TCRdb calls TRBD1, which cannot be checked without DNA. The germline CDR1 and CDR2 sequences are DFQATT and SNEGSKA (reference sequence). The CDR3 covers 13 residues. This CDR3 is CSARRDDGDTQYF.

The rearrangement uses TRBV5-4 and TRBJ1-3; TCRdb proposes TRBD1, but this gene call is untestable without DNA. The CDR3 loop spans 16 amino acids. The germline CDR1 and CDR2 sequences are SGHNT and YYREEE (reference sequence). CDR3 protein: CASSPRDRAYGNTIYF.

CDR3 protein: CASSGDSSSYEQYF. The chain combines TRBV6-6 with TRBJ2-7. The V gene's germline CDR1 is MNHNY and CDR2 SVGAGI (reference sequence). The CDR3 runs 14 residues.

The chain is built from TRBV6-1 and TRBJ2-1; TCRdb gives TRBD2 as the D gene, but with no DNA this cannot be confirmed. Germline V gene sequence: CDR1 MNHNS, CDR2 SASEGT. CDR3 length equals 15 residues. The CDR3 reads CASRRAGPSYNEQFF.

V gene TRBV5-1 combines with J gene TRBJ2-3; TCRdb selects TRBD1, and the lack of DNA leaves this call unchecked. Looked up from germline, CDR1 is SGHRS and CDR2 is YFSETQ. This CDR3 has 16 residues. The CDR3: CASSPTGGANTDTQYF.